This T cell receptor (beta chain) was captured in a study of regulatory T cells in long-lasting Graves disease. Study information: Antithyroid drugs had been taken by newly diagnosed Graves' patients for under 3 months.

The CDR3 runs 15 residues. CDR1 is MDHEN, CDR2 SYDVKM, per germline. Unmatched junction bases numbered 6, after V lost 5 bases and J lost 1 base. Time point of the sample: newly diagnosed GD, antithyroid drugs for less than 3 months. From RNA extracted from PBMCs, the TCR library was made. This clonotype was observed many times. Building of the TCR beta libraries involved iRepertoire HTBI primers and Arm-PCR of CDR3 regions. Per the original methods: Segment identification across samples yielded some 63 TRBV and 13 to 15 TRBJ segments. MiXCR was run by TCRdb on the multiplex PCR reads, yielding one entry per CDR3 protein. These V and J calls rely on TCRdb rather than the paper's analysis. The sample carries 400,000 to 550,000 distinct CDR3 sequences, roughly 15% recorded once. A further study also used this sample, focusing on T cells in Graves' hyperthyroidism and ophthalmopathy. That report adds: Most clonotypes expanded in the thyroid (above 0.001) were also present in blood.

This specimen was peripheral blood mononuclear cells (PBMCs), taken at new diagnosis, from a patient treated with antithyroid drugs. The sequence was obtained from a woman under 40 with Graves disease. The J gene is TRBJ2-3, the V gene TRBV28; TRBD2 matches 7 bases. The CDR3 DNA is TGTGCCAGCAGTACACCGGGACTACGCACAGATACGCAGTATTTT. Its protein product is CASSTPGLRTDTQYF.